The clone carrying this TCR beta chain came up a few times. Its antigen is unknown. The sample belongs to a study of vaccination and CD4 T cells after COVID-19. On the study more broadly: Stimulation used overlapping spike peptides from SARS-CoV-2, HCoV-NL63, HCoV-OC43 and HCoV-229E.

Treatment defined: roughly 11-day PBMC culture with coronavirus spike peptide pools or control peptides (ViraFEST assay). The germline gives CDR1 SGHVS, CDR2 FQNEAQ. V lost 2 bases, J lost 5 bases, and 9 bases stayed unmatched. This CDR3 is built from 17 residues. General study points: Spike mono-reactivity was found in 304 of 307 vaccine-specific clones from convalescent patients.

The assay that was used to sequence DNA from cultured CD4+ T cells was the Oncomine TCR Beta short-read assay. Each CDR3 protein is one row after TCRdb ran MiXCR on the PCR reads. The sample lists 8,000 to 10,000 distinct CDR3 sequences, around 60% occurring once. This TCR derives from a human donor who had recovered from COVID-19. The sample was CD4+ T cells from blood, cultured in vitro. The chain is built from TRBV7-8 and TRBJ2-3, with TRBD2 identical over 11 bases. CDR3 loop: CASSLFIAGGNKDTQYF. The CDR3 region has the DNA TGTGCCAGCAGCTTATTCATAGCGGGAGGGAACAAAGATACGCAGTATTTT.